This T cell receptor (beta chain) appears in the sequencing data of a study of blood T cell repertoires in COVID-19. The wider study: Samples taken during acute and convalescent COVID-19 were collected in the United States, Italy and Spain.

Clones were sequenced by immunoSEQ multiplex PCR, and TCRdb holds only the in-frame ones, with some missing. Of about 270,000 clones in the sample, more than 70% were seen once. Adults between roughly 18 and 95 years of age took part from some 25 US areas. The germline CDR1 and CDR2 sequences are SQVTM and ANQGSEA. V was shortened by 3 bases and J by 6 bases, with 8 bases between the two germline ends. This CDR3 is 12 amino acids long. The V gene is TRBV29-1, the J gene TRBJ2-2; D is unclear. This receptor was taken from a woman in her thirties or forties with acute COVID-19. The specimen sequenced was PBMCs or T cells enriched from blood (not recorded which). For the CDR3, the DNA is TGCAGCGTTGACTCCGCGGCCGGGGAGCTGTTTTTT. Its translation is CSVDSAAGELFF.